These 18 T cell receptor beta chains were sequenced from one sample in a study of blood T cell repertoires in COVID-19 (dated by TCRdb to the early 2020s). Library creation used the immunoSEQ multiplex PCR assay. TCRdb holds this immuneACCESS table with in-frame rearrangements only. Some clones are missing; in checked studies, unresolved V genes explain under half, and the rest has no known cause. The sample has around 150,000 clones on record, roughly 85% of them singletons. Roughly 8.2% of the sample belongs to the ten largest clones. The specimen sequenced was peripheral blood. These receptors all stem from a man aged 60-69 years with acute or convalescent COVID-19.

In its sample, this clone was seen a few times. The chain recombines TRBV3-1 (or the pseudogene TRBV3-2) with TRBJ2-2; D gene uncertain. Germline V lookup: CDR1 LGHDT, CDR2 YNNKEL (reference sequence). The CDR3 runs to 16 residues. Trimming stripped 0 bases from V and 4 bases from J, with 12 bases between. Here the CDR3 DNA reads TGTGCCAGCAGCCAAGATTTGGGCTGGGCCACCGGGGAGCTGTTTTTT. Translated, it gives CASSQDLGWATGELFF.

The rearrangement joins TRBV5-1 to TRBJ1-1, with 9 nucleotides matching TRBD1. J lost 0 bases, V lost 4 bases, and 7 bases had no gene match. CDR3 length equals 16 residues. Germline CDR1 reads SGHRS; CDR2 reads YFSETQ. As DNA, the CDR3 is TGCGCCAGCAGCCAGGGACAGGGCTATATGAACACTGAAGCTTTCTTT. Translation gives CASSQGQGYMNTEAFF. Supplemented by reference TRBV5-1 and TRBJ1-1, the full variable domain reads KAGVTQTPRYLIKTRGQQVTLSCSPISGHRSVSWYQQTPGQGLQFLFEYFSETQRNKGNFPGRFSGRQFSNSRSEMNVSTLELGDSALYLCASSQGQGYMNTEAFFGQGTRLTVV.

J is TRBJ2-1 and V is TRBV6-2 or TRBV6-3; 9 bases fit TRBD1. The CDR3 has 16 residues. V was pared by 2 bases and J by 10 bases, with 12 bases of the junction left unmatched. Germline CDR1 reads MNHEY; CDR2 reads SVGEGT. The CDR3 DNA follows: TGTGCCAGCAGTTACCAGACGAAGGGACAGGGCTTGGAGCAGTTCTTC. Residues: CASSYQTKGQGLEQFF.

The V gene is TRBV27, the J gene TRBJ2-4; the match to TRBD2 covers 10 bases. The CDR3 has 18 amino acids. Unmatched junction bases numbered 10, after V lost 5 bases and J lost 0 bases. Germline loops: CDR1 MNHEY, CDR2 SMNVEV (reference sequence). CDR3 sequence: CASSLAGEWGVAKNIQYF. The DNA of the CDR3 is TGTGCCAGCAGTCTAGCGGGAGAGTGGGGTGTAGCCAAAAACATTCAGTACTTC.

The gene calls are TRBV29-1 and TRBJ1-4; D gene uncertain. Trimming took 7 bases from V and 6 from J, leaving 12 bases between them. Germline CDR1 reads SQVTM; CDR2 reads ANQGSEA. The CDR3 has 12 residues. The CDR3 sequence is CSAQRLDEKLFF. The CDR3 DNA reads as TGCAGCGCCCAGAGGCTAGATGAAAAACTGTTTTTT.

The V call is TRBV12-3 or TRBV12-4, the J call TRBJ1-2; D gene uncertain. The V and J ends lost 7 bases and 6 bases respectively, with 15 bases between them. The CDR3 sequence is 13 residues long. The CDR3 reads CASTGVGGDGYTF. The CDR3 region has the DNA TGTGCCAGCACCGGAGTCGGAGGAGATGGCTACACCTTC.

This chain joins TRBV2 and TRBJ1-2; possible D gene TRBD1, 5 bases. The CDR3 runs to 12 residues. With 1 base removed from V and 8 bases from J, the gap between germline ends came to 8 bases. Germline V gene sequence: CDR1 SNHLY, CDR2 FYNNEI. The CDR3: CASSEGRDGYTF. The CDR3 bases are TGTGCCAGCAGTGAAGGGAGGGACGGCTACACCTTC.

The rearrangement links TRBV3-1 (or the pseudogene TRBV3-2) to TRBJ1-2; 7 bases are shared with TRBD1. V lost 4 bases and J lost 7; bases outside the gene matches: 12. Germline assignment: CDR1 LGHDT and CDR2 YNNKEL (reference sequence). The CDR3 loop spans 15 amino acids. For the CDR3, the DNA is TGTGCCAGCAGCCTAAGGACGGGACAGCCCTTTGGCTACACCTTC. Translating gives CASSLRTGQPFGYTF.

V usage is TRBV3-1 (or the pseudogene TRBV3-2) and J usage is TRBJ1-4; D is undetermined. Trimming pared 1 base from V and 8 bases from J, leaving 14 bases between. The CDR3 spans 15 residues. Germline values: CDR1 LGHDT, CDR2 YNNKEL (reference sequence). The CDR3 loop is CASSQGAGREEKLFF. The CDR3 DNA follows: TGTGCCAGCAGCCAAGGTGCTGGGAGAGAGGAAAAACTGTTTTTT.

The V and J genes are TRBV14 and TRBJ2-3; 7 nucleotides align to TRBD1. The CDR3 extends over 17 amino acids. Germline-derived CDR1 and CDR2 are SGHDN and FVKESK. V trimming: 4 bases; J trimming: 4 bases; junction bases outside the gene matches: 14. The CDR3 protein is CASSPGTVLERADTQYF. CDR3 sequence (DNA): TGTGCCAGCAGCCCCGGGACAGTTCTTGAAAGGGCAGATACGCAGTATTTT.

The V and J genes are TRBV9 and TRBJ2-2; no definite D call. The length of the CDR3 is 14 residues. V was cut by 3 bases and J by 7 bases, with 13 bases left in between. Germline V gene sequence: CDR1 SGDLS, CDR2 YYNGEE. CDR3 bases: TGTGCCAGCAGCGCCTTGACATCCGGCGGGGAGCTGTTTTTT. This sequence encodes CASSALTSGGELFF.

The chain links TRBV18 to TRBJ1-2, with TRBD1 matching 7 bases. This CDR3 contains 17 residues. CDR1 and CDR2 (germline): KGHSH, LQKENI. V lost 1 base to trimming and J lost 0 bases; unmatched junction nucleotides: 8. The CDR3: CASSPQGQAQANYGYTF. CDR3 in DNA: TGTGCCAGCTCACCACAAGGACAGGCCCAAGCTAACTATGGCTACACCTTC. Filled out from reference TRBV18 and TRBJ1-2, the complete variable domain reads NAGVMQNPRHLVRRRGQEARLRCSPMKGHSHVYWYRQLPEEGLKFMVYLQKENIIDESGMPKERFSAEFPKEGPSILRIQQVVRGDSAAYFCASSPQGQAQANYGYTFGSGTRLTVV.

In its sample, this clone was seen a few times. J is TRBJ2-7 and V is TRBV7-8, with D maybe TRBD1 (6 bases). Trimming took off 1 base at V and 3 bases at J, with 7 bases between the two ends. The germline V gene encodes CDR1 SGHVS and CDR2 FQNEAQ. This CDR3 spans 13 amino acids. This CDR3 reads CASSLGQDYEQYF. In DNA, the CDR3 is TGTGCCAGCAGCTTAGGACAGGACTACGAGCAGTACTTC.

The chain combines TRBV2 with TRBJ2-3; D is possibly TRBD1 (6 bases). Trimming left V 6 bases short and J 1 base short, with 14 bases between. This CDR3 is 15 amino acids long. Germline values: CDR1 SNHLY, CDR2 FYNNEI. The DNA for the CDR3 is TGTGCCAGCAGCCTGGGGGCGGGTGGCACAGATACGCAGTATTTT. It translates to CASSLGAGGTDTQYF.

This chain's CDR3 is CASRLGHYRGAIIYF. CDR3 nucleotide sequence: TGTGCAAGTCGCTTGGGGCATTACAGGGGGGCTATCATATATTTT. The chain uses TRBV12-2 and TRBJ1-3; the table's D call, TRBD1, has no DNA check behind it. TRBV12-2 is a documented pseudogene. This CDR3 region has 15 residues.

The CDR3 loop is CASSPGQVRNGYTF. The CDR3 nucleotides read TGTGCCAGCAGCCCAGGACAGGTGCGCAATGGCTACACCTTC. The V gene is TRBV28, the J gene TRBJ1-2; 7 bases map to TRBD1. The CDR3 sequence is 14 residues long. V lost 6 bases and J lost 6; bases outside the gene matches: 10. Germline V gene data show CDR1 as MDHEN and CDR2 as SYDVKM.

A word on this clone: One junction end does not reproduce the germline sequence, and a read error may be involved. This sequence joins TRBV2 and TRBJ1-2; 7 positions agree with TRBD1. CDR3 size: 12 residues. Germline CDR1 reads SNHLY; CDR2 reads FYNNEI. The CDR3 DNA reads TGTGCCAGCAGTTCAACAGGGGAAGGTAGCCCCTTC. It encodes CASSSTGEGSPF.

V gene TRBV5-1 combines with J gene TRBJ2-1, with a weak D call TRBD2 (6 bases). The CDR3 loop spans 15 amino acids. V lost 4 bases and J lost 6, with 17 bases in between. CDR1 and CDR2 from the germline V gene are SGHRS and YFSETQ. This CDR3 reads CASSRTAGKSNEQFF. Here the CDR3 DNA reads TGCGCCAGCAGCCGGACGGCGGGAAAGTCCAATGAGCAGTTCTTC.